The T cell receptor beta chain described here comes from a study of cytomegalovirus exposure and HLA in healthy donors. In the PCR, 60 Vbeta and 13 Jbeta primers were used. Measured with immunoSEQ multiplex PCR; TCRdb has only the in-frame clones, and not every one. Counted here are a few hundred thousand clones, 80% to 95% occurring once; the ten biggest clones make up 1.7%. Notes on this clone: Antigen unknown.

Notes on the study in general: A likely sequencing artifact accounted for one observed cluster of highly shared sequence variants. In an earlier analysis, most TCR beta V segments were productive about 87% or about 30% of the time.

The TCR was taken from a girl aged 2 to 9 in good health and CMV-seronegative. Source material: PBMCs.

The CDR3 loop reads CASSPRGWASGRSYEQYF. The DNA for the CDR3 is TGTGCCAGCAGCCCAAGGGGGTGGGCTAGCGGCCGATCCTACGAGCAGTACTTC. The chain uses TRBV9 and TRBJ2-7, with D perhaps matching TRBD2 (7 bases). The V end was cut by 4 bases, the J end by 1 base, with 24 bases between. The CDR3 is 18 amino acids. The germline V gene encodes CDR1 SGDLS and CDR2 YYNGEE.